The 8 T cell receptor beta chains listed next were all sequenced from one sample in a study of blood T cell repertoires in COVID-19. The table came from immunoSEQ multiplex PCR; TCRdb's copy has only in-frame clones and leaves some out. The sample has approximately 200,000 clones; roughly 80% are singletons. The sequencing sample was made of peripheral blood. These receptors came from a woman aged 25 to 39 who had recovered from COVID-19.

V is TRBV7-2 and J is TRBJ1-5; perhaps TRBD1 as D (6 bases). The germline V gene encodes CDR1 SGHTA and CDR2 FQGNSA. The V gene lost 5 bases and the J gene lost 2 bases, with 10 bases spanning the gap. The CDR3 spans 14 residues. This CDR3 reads CASSPKGGNQPQHF. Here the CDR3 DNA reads TGTGCCAGCAGCCCTAAGGGGGGCAATCAGCCCCAGCATTTT. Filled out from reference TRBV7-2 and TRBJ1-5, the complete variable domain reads GAGVSQSPSNKVTEKGKDVELRCDPISGHTALYWYRQSLGQGLEFLIYFQGNSAPDKSGLPSDRFSAERTGGSVSTLTIQRTQQEDSAVYLCASSPKGGNQPQHFGDGTRLSIL.

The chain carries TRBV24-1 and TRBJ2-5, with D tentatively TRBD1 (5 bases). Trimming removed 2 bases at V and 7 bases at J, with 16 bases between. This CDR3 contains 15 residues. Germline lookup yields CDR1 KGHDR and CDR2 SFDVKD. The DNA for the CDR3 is TGTGCCACCAGTGATTACAGGACCCCGACCGCGACCCAGTACTTC. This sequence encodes CATSDYRTPTATQYF.

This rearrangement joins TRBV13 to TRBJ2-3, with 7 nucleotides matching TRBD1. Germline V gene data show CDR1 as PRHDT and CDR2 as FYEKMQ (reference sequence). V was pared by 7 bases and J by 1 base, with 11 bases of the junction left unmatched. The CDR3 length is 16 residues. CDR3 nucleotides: TGTGCCAGCAACCGAGTCTTAACAGGGGGCACAGATACGCAGTATTTT. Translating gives CASNRVLTGGTDTQYF.

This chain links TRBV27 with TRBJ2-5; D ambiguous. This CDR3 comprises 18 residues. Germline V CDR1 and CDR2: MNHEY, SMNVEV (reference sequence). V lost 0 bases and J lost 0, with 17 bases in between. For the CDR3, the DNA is TGTGCCAGCAGTTTATCCAGAGGCGCAATATACAACCAAGAGACCCAGTACTTC. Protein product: CASSLSRGAIYNQETQYF.

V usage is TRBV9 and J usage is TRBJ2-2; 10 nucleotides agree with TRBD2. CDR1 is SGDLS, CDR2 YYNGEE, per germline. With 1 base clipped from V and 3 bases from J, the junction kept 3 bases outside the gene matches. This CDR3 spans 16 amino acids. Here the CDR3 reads CASSVLAGGDTGELFF. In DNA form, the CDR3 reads TGTGCCAGCAGCGTATTAGCGGGAGGAGACACCGGGGAGCTGTTTTTT.

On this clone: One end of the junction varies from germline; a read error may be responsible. CDR3 in amino acids: CASSESYEPNYGYTF. The CDR3 bases are TGCGCCAGCAGCGAGTCCTATGAACCTAACTATGGCTACACCTTC. The gene calls are TRBV10-1 and TRBJ1-2, with unresolved D. Germline assignment: CDR1 WNHNN and CDR2 SYGVQD (reference sequence). The CDR3 is 15 amino acids.

The CDR3 sequence is CASSVEPVVAGPGKEQYF. CDR3 nucleotide sequence: TGTGCCAGCAGCGTAGAACCGGTGGTAGCGGGGCCTGGCAAGGAGCAGTACTTC. The chain uses TRBV9 and TRBJ2-7, with 8 bases that match TRBD2. CDR1 and CDR2 from the germline V gene are SGDLS and YYNGEE. Trimming at V came to 0 bases and at J to 7 bases, leaving 18 bases not matched to a gene. The CDR3 has 18 amino acids.

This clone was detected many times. The CDR3: CASSLAPSTDTQYF. DNA of the CDR3: TGTGCCAGCAGTCTAGCGCCTAGCACAGATACGCAGTATTTT. The rearrangement joins TRBV7-9 to TRBJ2-3, with D possibly TRBD2 on 6 matching bases. Germline V gene sequence: CDR1 SEHNR, CDR2 FQNEAQ (reference sequence). With 6 bases removed from V and 0 bases from J, the gap between germline ends came to 10 bases. The CDR3 contains 14 residues.